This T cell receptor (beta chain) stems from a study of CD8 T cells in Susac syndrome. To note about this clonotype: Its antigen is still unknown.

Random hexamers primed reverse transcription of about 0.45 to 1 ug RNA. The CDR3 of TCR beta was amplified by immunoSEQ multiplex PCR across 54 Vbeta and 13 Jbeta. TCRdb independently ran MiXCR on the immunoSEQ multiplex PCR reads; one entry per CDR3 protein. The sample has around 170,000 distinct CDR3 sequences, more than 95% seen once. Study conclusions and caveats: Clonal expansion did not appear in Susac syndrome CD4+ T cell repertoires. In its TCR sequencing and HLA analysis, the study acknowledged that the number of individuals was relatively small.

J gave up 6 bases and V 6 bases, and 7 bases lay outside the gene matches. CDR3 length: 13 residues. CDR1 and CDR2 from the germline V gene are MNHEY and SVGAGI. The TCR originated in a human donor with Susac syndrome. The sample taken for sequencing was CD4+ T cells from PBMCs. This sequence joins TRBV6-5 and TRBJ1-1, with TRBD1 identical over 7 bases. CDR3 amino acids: CASSLAGGAEAFF. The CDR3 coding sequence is TGTGCCAGCAGCCTGGCAGGGGGTGCTGAAGCTTTCTTT.